The T cell receptor (beta chain) under discussion was sequenced for a study of cytotoxic CD8 clonotypes in ibrutinib-treated CLL. V lost 0 bases, J lost 1 base, and 12 bases stayed unmatched. The CDR3 is 19 residues long. Germline V lookup: CDR1 MNHEY, CDR2 SMNVEV (reference sequence). Generated by immunoSEQ multiplex PCR, the TCRdb table keeps only in-frame clones and is missing some. The sample lists around 150,000 clones, 70% to 85% occurring once. The sample in question was PBMCs, obtained after 12 months of ibrutinib treatment. The chain uses TRBV27 and TRBJ2-7; TRBD1 matches at 10 bases. The origin of this receptor is a human donor with chronic lymphocytic leukemia. CDR3 residues: CASSLSRQGARRGSYEQYF. The CDR3 coding sequence is TGTGCCAGCAGTTTATCGCGACAGGGGGCGCGGCGGGGTTCCTACGAGCAGTACTTC.